The TCR beta chain described here comes from a study of blood T cell repertoires in COVID-19. Participants' reported clinical history set cohort assignment. The CDR3 consists of 17 residues. With 5 bases clipped from V and 1 base from J, the junction kept 10 bases outside the gene matches. Germline V gene lookup returns CDR1 SGHVS and CDR2 FQNEAQ. Here immunoSEQ multiplex PCR was the method, and the copy in TCRdb shows in-frame clones only, minus some. The sample records about 350,000 clones, roughly 90% being singletons. The TCR originated in a woman in her twenties or thirties who had been exposed to COVID-19. Input material: PBMCs or T cells enriched from blood (not recorded which). The chain is built from TRBV7-8 and TRBJ2-3, with 9 bases aligning to TRBD1. The CDR3 DNA sequence: TGTGCCAGCAGCCCAGAACCGACAGGGGGTGGCACAGATACGCAGTATTTT. Its translation is CASSPEPTGGGTDTQYF.